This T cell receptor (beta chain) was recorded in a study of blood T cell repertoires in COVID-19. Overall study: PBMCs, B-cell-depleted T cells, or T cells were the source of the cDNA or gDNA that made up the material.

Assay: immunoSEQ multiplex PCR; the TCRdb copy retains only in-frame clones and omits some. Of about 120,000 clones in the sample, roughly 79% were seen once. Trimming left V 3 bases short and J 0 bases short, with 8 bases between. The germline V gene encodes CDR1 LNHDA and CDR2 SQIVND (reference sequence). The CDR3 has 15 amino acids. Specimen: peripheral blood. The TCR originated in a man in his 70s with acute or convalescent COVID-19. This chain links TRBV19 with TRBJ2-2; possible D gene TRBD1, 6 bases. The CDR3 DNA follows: TGTGCCAGTAGTATGGCAGGGGCGAACACCGGGGAGCTGTTTTTT. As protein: CASSMAGANTGELFF.